Listed below are T cell receptor beta chains from one sample, sequenced in a study of cytomegalovirus exposure and HLA in healthy donors. The method was immunoSEQ multiplex PCR; TCRdb's version includes in-frame clones alone and lacks a portion of them. The data hold under 350,000 clones, with 65% to 90% observed a single time. Sequencing was performed on PBMCs. Receptors were obtained from a woman between 18 and 30 years old in good health and CMV-seronegative. The conserved cysteine and the conserved F or W are not part of the CDR3 here.

V	J	CDR3
TRBV7-2	TRBJ1-2	ASSLSDRANYGYT
TRBV11-3	TRBJ2-7	ASSSGGLAGGPHEQY
TRBV4-3	TRBJ2-5	ASSQAYEGRKTQY
TRBV28	TRBJ2-3	ASNLFGTDTQY
TRBV6-1	TRBJ2-7	ASSRPTVAYEQY
TRBV25-1	TRBJ1-4	ASRRQGAATNEKLF
TRBV9	TRBJ1-2	ASSPHRTGQGYGYT
TRBV7-2	TRBJ2-5	ASSRLVAETQY
TRBV6-6	TRBJ1-5	ASSYPRTQSNQPQH
TRBV5-1	TRBJ2-2	ASSFGSTGELF
TRBV28	TRBJ2-7	ASSLRFPTAGSYEQY
TRBV27	TRBJ2-7	ASTFQGSYEQY
TRBV11-3	TRBJ1-1	ASSLDSRGGTEAF
TRBV5-1	TRBJ2-7	ASSLDRDTYEQY
TRBV4-3	TRBJ2-4	ASSQERGGQGNIQY
TRBV10-1	TRBJ2-2	ASSESGTALGELF
TRBV28	TRBJ1-1	ASSLPQGRNTEAF
TRBV28	TRBJ2-7	ASSLIGTGGKEQY
TRBV28	TRBJ1-2	ASNEYQGVGHYGYT
TRBV6-5	TRBJ2-3	ASSLSGSSTDTQY
TRBV4-1	TRBJ1-1	ASSQDLPGQQPNTEAF
TRBV11-3	TRBJ2-7	ASSPGQGLKY
TRBV2	TRBJ2-7	ASSVQGGSYEQY
TRBV5-6	TRBJ2-7	ASSLRGQRLYEQY
TRBV6-5	TRBJ1-3	ASTYPGGNTIY
TRBV6-1	TRBJ1-1	ASSELQGLAEAF
TRBV5-1	TRBJ1-3	ASSLAGRGATGNTIY
TRBV5-1	TRBJ2-1	ASSLGLAGAGEQF
TRBV5-6	TRBJ1-1	ASSLDRDTEAF
TRBV5-6	TRBJ1-2	ASSPRTGRGGYT
TRBV11-3	TRBJ2-5	ASSRATGIQETQY
TRBV7-2	TRBJ2-7	ASRLSGGATYEQY
TRBV5-1	TRBJ1-5	ASSLEGGNQPQH
TRBV28	TRBJ1-2	ASSTGQGVDYGYT
TRBV6-5	TRBJ2-7	ASSYQGPYEQY
TRBV27	TRBJ2-3	ASSLGLMNSISDTQY
TRBV7-9	TRBJ2-3	ASRQKAAGVADTQY
TRBV18	TRBJ2-7	ASSPTGFRGYEQY
TRBV28	TRBJ2-7	ASHPYRGSYEQY
TRBV18	TRBJ1-1	ASSLLFSGQGSTEAF
TRBV19	TRBJ2-7	ASSISGTGIYEQY
TRBV18	TRBJ2-7	ASSLGTDRGGEQY
TRBV28	TRBJ1-5	ASSPSNQPQH
TRBV4-1	TRBJ1-5	ASSLTTGPYSNQPQH
TRBV4-2	TRBJ2-1	ASSPRTGNEQF
TRBV15	TRBJ2-1	ATSRQEEGLNNEQF
TRBV9	TRBJ1-2	ASSVAQGNYGYT
TRBV5-6	TRBJ2-3	ASSVAGGLRTSTDTQY